This entry concerns a single TCR beta chain. Its target is not known. Germline assignment: CDR1 SGHVS and CDR2 FNYEAQ. The CDR3 loop spans 14 amino acids. The trim removed 5 bases at V and 5 bases at J, leaving 3 bases unmatched. Whereas donors were nominally healthy upon sampling, unrecorded immune exposures were probable. The study ran its PCR with 60 Vbeta and 13 Jbeta primers. TCRdb's copy holds only in-frame clones and misses some; the assay was immunoSEQ multiplex PCR. Of approximately 150,000 clones in the sample, 84% were seen once. This entry comes from a study of cytomegalovirus exposure and HLA in healthy donors. Overall study findings and caveats: The only immune exposure information that was available was CMV serostatus. In a later analysis, productive TCRs from donors in an Asian-associated ancestry cluster reportedly carried fewer N-insertions than the cohort mean. Cytomegalovirus status, reportedly, was diagnosed with high specificity and sensitivity by the classifier.

The specimen sequenced was PBMCs. The clonotype originates from a girl under 18 in good health and CMV-seropositive. The rearrangement links TRBV7-6 to TRBJ1-1; 12 nucleotides agree with TRBD1. The CDR3 here is CASSRDRGRTEAFF. CDR3 coding DNA: TGTGCCAGCAGCCGGGACAGGGGGCGGACTGAAGCTTTCTTT.